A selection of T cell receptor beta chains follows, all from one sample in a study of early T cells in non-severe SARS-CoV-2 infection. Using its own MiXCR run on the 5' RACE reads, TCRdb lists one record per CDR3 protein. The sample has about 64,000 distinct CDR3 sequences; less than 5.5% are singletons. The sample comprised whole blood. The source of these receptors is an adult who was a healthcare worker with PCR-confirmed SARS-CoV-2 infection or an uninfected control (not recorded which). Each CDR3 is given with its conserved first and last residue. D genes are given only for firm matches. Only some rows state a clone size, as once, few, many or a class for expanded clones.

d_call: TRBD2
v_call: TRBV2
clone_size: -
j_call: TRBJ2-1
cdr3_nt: TGTGCCAGCGGACTAGCGGGGAGGGCCCATGAGCAGTTCTTC
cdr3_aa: CASGLAGRAHEQFF

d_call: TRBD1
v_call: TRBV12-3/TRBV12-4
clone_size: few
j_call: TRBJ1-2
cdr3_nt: TGTGCCAGCAGCTTAGGACAGGCAGTCTATGGCTACACCTTC
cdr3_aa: CASSLGQAVYGYTF

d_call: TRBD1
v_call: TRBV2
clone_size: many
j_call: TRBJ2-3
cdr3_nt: TGTGCCAGCAGTTTACGGACAGGACAAACAGATACGCAGTATTTT
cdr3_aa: CASSLRTGQTDTQYF

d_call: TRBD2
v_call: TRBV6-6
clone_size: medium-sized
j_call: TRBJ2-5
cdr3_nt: TGTGCCAGCAGTTACTCGACGGGAGGGTCGGAAGAGACCCAGTACTTC
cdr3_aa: CASSYSTGGSEETQYF

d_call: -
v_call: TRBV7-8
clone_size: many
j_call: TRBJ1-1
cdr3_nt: TGTGCCAGCAGCGCCCCCACTTCGAACACTGAAGCTTTCTTT
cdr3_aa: CASSAPTSNTEAFF

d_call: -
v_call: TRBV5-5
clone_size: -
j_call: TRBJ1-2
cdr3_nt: TGTGCCAGCAGCTTGGATGGACGGCGAGCGCACTATGGCTACACCTTC
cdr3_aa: CASSLDGRRAHYGYTF

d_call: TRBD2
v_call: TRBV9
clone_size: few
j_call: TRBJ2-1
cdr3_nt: TGTGCCAGCAGCGTAGAAAGCGGGAGGGCAGTATATGAGCAGTTCTTC
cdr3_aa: CASSVESGRAVYEQFF

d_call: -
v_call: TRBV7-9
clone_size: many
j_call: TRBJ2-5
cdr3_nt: TGTGCCAGCAGCCGACGGGACGACCAAGAGACCCAGTACTTC
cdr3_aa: CASSRRDDQETQYF

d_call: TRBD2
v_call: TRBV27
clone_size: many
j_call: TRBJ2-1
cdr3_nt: TGTGCCAGCAGACCTTCCGGACTAGACAGCTCCTACAATGAGCAGTTCTTC
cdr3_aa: CASRPSGLDSSYNEQFF

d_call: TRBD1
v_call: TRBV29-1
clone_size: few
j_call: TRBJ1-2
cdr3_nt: TGCAGCGTCGGGACAGGGGGCTATGGCTACACCTTC
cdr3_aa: CSVGTGGYGYTF

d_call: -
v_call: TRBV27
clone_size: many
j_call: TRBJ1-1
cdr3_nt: TGTGCCAGCAGTCCAACAGGACAGAACACTGAAGCTTTCTTT
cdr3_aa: CASSPTGQNTEAFF

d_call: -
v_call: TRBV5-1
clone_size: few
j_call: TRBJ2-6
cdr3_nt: TGCGCCAGCAGCTTGGCAGGCTCTGGGGCCAACGTCCTGACTTTC
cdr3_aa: CASSLAGSGANVLTF

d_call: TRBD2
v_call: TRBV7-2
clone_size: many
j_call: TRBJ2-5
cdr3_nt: TGTGCCAGCAGCTTTTTTACTAGCGGTCAAGAGACCCAGTACTTC
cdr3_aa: CASSFFTSGQETQYF

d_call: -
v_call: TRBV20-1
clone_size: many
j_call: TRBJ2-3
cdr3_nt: TGCAGTGCCCCGGACTTTGATACGCAGTATTTT
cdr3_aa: CSAPDFDTQYF

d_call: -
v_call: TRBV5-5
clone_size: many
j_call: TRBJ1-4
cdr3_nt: TGTGCCAGCAGCTTGGCCGGGGACATCTCCGAAAAACTGTTTTTT
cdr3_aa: CASSLAGDISEKLFF

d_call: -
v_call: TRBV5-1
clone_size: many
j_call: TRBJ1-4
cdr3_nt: TGCGCCAGCACACATGGAGAAAAACTGTTTTTT
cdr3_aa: CASTHGEKLFF

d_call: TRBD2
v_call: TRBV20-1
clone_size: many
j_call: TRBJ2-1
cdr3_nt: TGCAGTGCTAGAACTGGACTAGCGGGGTACAATGAGCAGTTCTTC
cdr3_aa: CSARTGLAGYNEQFF

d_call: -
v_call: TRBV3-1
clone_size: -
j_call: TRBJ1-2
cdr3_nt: TGTGCCAGCAGCCAAGGGTCAGGCCACTATGGCTACACCTTC
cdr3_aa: CASSQGSGHYGYTF

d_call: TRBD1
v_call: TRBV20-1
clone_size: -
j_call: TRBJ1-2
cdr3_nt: TGCAGTGCCCACCCGGGGACAGGGGATGGCTACACCTTC
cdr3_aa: CSAHPGTGDGYTF

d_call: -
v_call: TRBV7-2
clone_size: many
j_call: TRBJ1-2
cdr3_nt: TGTGCCAGCAGCCTTAGCAGGCAGACTAACTATGGCTACACCTTC
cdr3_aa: CASSLSRQTNYGYTF